This T cell receptor (beta chain) was profiled in a study of blood T cells in healthy people across ages (dated by TCRdb to between 2015 and 2017). With regard to the full study: In model experiments, template switching captured about one uniquely barcoded TCR beta cDNA molecule for every two T cells. Using deep sequencing normalized with unique cDNA molecular identifiers, the study measured how TCR beta repertoire diversity changes with age. The donors were divided into four age groups: young (average approximately 16 years), middle-aged (about 41), aged (approximately 62) and long-lived (about 80). To avoid experimental bias, donors of different ages were distributed randomly across sequencing lanes. For two donors (one aged 18 to 30 and one aged 80 or older), the study analyzed two additional independent replicas of 1 million unique cDNA reads from the same blood draw. The paper's findings and limits, for the study overall: Compared with the aged group, the long-lived group had more naive CD4+ T cells, fewer expanded clones and increased TCR diversity, suggesting age selection. A strong correlation was found between observed TCR beta diversity and the percentage of naive T cells measured by flow cytometry. Estimates of total diversity from one million sequenced T cells were regarded as lower bounds and underestimates. As age increased, observed TCR beta diversity per million T cells dropped in a roughly linear way, and a significant reduction was already evident by age about 40. Donor CMV infection status was unknown, potentially confounding age-related changes in expanded clonotypes. Bulk unsorted PBMC profiling prevented conclusive comparison of naive and antigen-experienced compartments.

In regard to this clonotype: Its antigen target is currently unknown. Base qualities are not provided; no much larger clone lies one nucleotide away.

The donors were roughly 40 Caucasian individuals from Russia, aged roughly 6 to 100 years, who were systemically healthy. About 10 milliliters of peripheral blood were drawn from each donor into EDTA-treated Vacutainer tubes. Ficoll-Paque density-gradient centrifugation was used to isolate PBMCs, with at least 6.5 million per sample. Total RNA was extracted from PBMCs with Trizol reagent, with at least 5 micrograms obtained per sample. Naive CD45RAhigh/CD27high T cell percentages were measured by flow cytometry on a PBMC aliquot from every donor. V and J lose 6 bases and 3 bases, and a span of 10 bases separates them. The CDR3, cysteine through phenylalanine, is 12 amino acids long. Left in the record is the CDR3 DNA by itself, 36 bases read in frame from the first base. CDR1 and CDR2 (DFQATT, SNEGSKA) derive from the germline V gene (reference sequence). Library prep was done by 5' RACE. Sequenced using an Illumina HiSeq 2500. A second PCR of roughly 7 to 11 cycles was performed with a sample-barcoded 5' primer and a J-beta primer mix. A unique molecular identifier was introduced onto each TCR beta cDNA molecule by a template-switch 5' adaptor carrying 12 random nucleotides. Each sample yielded at least 3 million CDR3-containing paired-end reads. First-strand cDNA synthesis was performed from all RNA using the Mint cDNA synthesis kit, with priming by a TRBC-specific oligonucleotide. Following uracil-DNA glycosylase treatment, a first 18-cycle PCR with universal primers M1SS and BC2_uni_R was performed on all cDNA. As for how the authors treated the data: Normalization of each sample was performed by random selection of 1 million high-quality reads, each carrying a distinct molecular identifier. Reads with shared molecular identifiers were discarded instead of being binned into consensus sequences. MiTCR, run with a Q25 quality threshold and the strictest error-elimination algorithm, handled CDR3 identification, clonotype clustering and error correction. A nonparametric unseen species model with Euler transformation was used to estimate a lower bound on total TCR beta diversity. TCRdb reworked the public reads: Q25 trimming with fastp, MiXCR clone assembly, productive beta chains retained. Rows matching on CDR3 protein sequence are summarized as one entry with the most common DNA and genes. The V and J calls and clone size are TCRdb's, not the authors'. The sample profile shows about 780,000 distinct CDR3 sequences; about 45% of them were found once. The top ten constitute roughly 18% of the sample.

The chain was built from TRBV20-1 and TRBJ2-3; a tentative D call is TRBD2 (5 bases match). Input material: blood. This sequence was found in a man older than 75 in good health. The CDR3 protein is CSAEAGTDTQYF. The nucleotide sequence reads TGCAGTGCCGAGGCGGGTACAGATACGCAGTATTTT.